This T cell receptor beta chain was captured by sequencing in a study of cytomegalovirus exposure and HLA in healthy donors. Study-level points and caveats: Some public TCRs appeared in many individuals, while most sequences were rare.

The study ran its PCR with 60 Vbeta and 13 Jbeta primers. The repertoire was sequenced with immunoSEQ multiplex PCR; TCRdb's copy has only in-frame clones and lacks some. The sample comprises fewer than 250,000 clones, approximately 80% of which are singletons, and more than 8.5% rests with the top ten. About this clone: The antigen is not known.

Germline lookup yields CDR1 MNHEY and CDR2 SVGAGI. Trimming cost V 4 bases and J 4 bases, with 12 bases left between them. The CDR3 contains 14 residues. The receptor was isolated from a woman aged 45-59 years in good health and CMV-seropositive. The sample consisted of PBMCs. This chain joins TRBV6-5 and TRBJ2-3; maybe TRBD2 (5 bases). CDR3 residues: CASSSFEGADTQYF. The DNA of the CDR3 is TGTGCCAGCAGTTCTTTCGAGGGAGCAGATACGCAGTATTTT.